The next 11 T cell receptor beta chains were all read from a single sample in a study of blood T cell repertoires in COVID-19. This table comes from immunoSEQ multiplex PCR, and its TCRdb copy is limited to in-frame clones, with some not included. The data contain hundreds of thousands of clones, 85% to 90% of them singletons. Sequencing input: PBMCs or T cells enriched from blood (not recorded which). Receptors originate from a man aged 18 to 29 who had recovered from COVID-19.

The V and J genes are TRBV4-1 and TRBJ1-4; no definite D call. The CDR3 covers 18 residues. Germline CDR1 reads MGHRA; CDR2 reads YSYEKL. V gave up 0 bases and J gave up 3 bases, with 17 bases separating them. This CDR3 is CASSQDGINRLSNEKLFF. The DNA for the CDR3 is TGCGCCAGCAGCCAAGATGGCATTAACCGACTTTCTAATGAAAAACTGTTTTTT.

The V call is TRBV10-1, the J call TRBJ1-1; D gene ambiguous. The germline gives CDR1 WNHNN, CDR2 SYGVQD (reference sequence). CDR3 length: 13 amino acids. The V end lost 3 bases, the J end lost 8 bases, and 13 bases lay between the germline ends. The CDR3 sequence is CASSEADRGEAFF. The CDR3 DNA is TGCGCCAGCAGTGAAGCGGACCGAGGGGAAGCTTTCTTT.

The J gene is TRBJ1-2, the V gene TRBV11-2; D not certain. The CDR3 spans 15 residues. V lost 0 bases, J lost 4 bases, and 12 bases lay in between. CDR1 and CDR2 from the germline V gene are SGHAT and FQNNGV. The DNA of the CDR3 is TGTGCCAGCAGCTTAGAACCTCGAGGGTCCTATGGCTACACCTTC. As protein: CASSLEPRGSYGYTF.

This rearrangement joins TRBV2 to TRBJ2-1; tentative D call: TRBD1 (6 bases). Looked up from germline, CDR1 is SNHLY and CDR2 is FYNNEI. Trimming took 6 bases from V and 6 from J, leaving 12 bases between them. The CDR3 sequence is 13 residues long. CDR3: CASRRQETNEQFF. Written as DNA, the CDR3 is TGTGCCAGCAGAAGACAGGAGACCAATGAGCAGTTCTTC. The full variable domain, in which reference TRBV2 and TRBJ2-1 provide the parts outside the CDR3, is EPEVTQTPSHQVTQMGQEVILRCVPISNHLYFYWYRQILGQKVEFLVSFYNNEISEKSEIFDDQFSVERPDGSNFTLKIRSTKLEDSAMYFCASRRQETNEQFFGPGTRLTVL.

The J gene is TRBJ1-2, the V gene TRBV5-1, with D hard to call. This CDR3 contains 14 residues. The V end lost 0 bases, the J end lost 5 bases, and 11 bases lay between the germline ends. CDR1 and CDR2 (germline): SGHRS, YFSETQ. The CDR3 DNA sequence: TGCGCCAGCAGCTTGGAGGCAGGTTCATATGGCTACACCTTC. The encoded protein is CASSLEAGSYGYTF. Full variable domain (outside the CDR3, taken from reference TRBV5-1 and TRBJ1-2): KAGVTQTPRYLIKTRGQQVTLSCSPISGHRSVSWYQQTPGQGLQFLFEYFSETQRNKGNFPGRFSGRQFSNSRSEMNVSTLELGDSALYLCASSLEAGSYGYTFGSGTRLTVV.

The chain recombines TRBV11-2 with TRBJ2-5, with 7 bases aligning to TRBD2. The CDR3 has 19 residues. V trimming: 1 base; J trimming: 2 bases; junction bases outside the gene matches: 16. CDR1 and CDR2 from the germline V gene are SGHAT and FQNNGV. CDR3 nucleotides: TGTGCCAGCAGCTTAGGCGTGTTATTGTGGGCGGGGGAACAAGAGACCCAGTACTTC. It translates to CASSLGVLLWAGEQETQYF.

The rearrangement uses TRBV18 and TRBJ1-4, with D possibly TRBD1 on 5 matching bases. V lost 6 bases, J lost 0 bases, and 17 bases lay in between. Germline CDR1 reads KGHSH; CDR2 reads LQKENI. The CDR3 covers 17 residues. CDR3 DNA sequence: TGTGCCAGCTCCACGTACCAGACAGTCGCAACTAATGAAAAACTGTTTTTT. Protein product: CASSTYQTVATNEKLFF.

The chain is built from TRBV10-2 and TRBJ1-5, with a tentative D call TRBD1 (5 bases). The CDR3 consists of 13 residues. Germline loops: CDR1 WSHSY, CDR2 SAAADI. V lost 8 bases to trimming and J lost 3 bases, with 11 bases between them. The CDR3 spells CASRGGPNQPQHF. The CDR3 nucleotides read TGCGCCAGCCGCGGGGGACCCAATCAGCCCCAGCATTTT.

The V and J genes are TRBV19 and TRBJ1-5, with D tentatively TRBD1 (5 bases). Germline CDR1 is LNHDA and CDR2 is SQIVND (reference sequence). This CDR3 has 14 amino acids. Trimming stripped 3 bases from V and 7 bases from J, with 13 bases between. CDR3 DNA sequence: TGTGCCAGTAGTATGTTGTCAGGGCACCAGCCCCAGCATTTT. Encoded protein: CASSMLSGHQPQHF.

This rearrangement joins TRBV6-1 to TRBJ1-4, with D possibly matching TRBD1 (6 bases). Deletions cut 3 bases from V and 5 bases from J, with 10 bases between. There are 14 residues in the CDR3. CDR1 is MNHNS, CDR2 SASEGT, per germline. CDR3 residues: CASSEWTENEKLFF. The DNA of the CDR3 is TGTGCCAGCAGTGAGTGGACAGAAAATGAAAAACTGTTTTTT.

The chain is built from TRBV18 and TRBJ1-1; D uncertain. In germline, CDR1 is KGHSH, CDR2 LQKENI. The CDR3 is made up of 14 amino acids. Trimming pared 2 bases from V and 3 bases from J, leaving 10 bases between. The CDR3: CASSPFERDTEAFF. The DNA for the CDR3 is TGTGCCAGCTCACCATTTGAGAGGGACACTGAAGCTTTCTTT.